Presented here are 28 T cell receptor beta chains from one specimen sequenced in a study of control samples from healthy donors and cancer patients. Sequenced by immunoSEQ multiplex PCR; TCRdb stores in-frame clones only, minus some. The repertoire holds roughly 92,000 clones, with less than 90% as singletons. Source material: blood. The receptors derive from an older woman in good health.

The chain is built from TRBV18 and TRBJ1-1; tentative D call: TRBD1 (5 bases). The CDR3 is 17 residues long. Germline V CDR1 and CDR2: KGHSH, LQKENI. V was cut by 1 base and J by 1 base, with 16 bases left in between. Here the CDR3 DNA reads TGTGCCAGCTCACCACGCTTTCAGGGCTTAGGGAACACTGAAGCTTTCTTT. It specifies CASSPRFQGLGNTEAFF. Full variable domain (missing parts from reference TRBV18 and TRBJ1-1): NAGVMQNPRHLVRRRGQEARLRCSPMKGHSHVYWYRQLPEEGLKFMVYLQKENIIDESGMPKERFSAEFPKEGPSILRIQQVVRGDSAAYFCASSPRFQGLGNTEAFFGQGTRLTVV.

J is TRBJ2-1 and V is TRBV28; D is ambiguous. Looked up from germline, CDR1 is MDHEN and CDR2 is SYDVKM. Trimming removed 6 bases at V and 0 bases at J, with 18 bases between. The CDR3 has 17 amino acids. In DNA, the CDR3 is TGTGCCAGCAGCCCCGTGGTTGGGCTAAGCTCCTACAATGAGCAGTTCTTC. It codes for CASSPVVGLSSYNEQFF. Full variable domain (missing parts from reference TRBV28 and TRBJ2-1): DVKVTQSSRYLVKRTGEKVFLECVQDMDHENMFWYRQDPGLGLRLIYFSYDVKMKEKGDIPEGYSVSREKKERFSLILESASTNQTSMYLCASSPVVGLSSYNEQFFGPGTRLTVL.

The chain has TRBV6-4 and TRBJ2-7, with 7 bases identical to TRBD1. CDR1 MRHNA and CDR2 SNTAGT come from the germline V gene. The V and J ends lost 4 bases and 4 bases, in that order; junction bases with no gene match: 1. The CDR3 has 12 residues. The CDR3 coding sequence is TGTGCCAGCAGTGCGGACAGGTACGAGCAGTACTTC. The encoded protein is CASSADRYEQYF.

The chain uses TRBV9 and TRBJ1-1; tentative D call: TRBD1 (5 bases). This CDR3 has 15 amino acids. Trimming stripped 3 bases from V and 4 bases from J, with 16 bases between. Germline V lookup: CDR1 SGDLS, CDR2 YYNGEE. Here the CDR3 DNA reads TGTGCCAGCAGCGGCATGGGGGGTGGAGGCACTGAAGCTTTCTTT. Translated: CASSGMGGGGTEAFF.

This chain uses TRBV28 with TRBJ1-1, with TRBD1 as a possible D gene (5 bases). Germline CDR1 is MDHEN and CDR2 is SYDVKM. This CDR3 comprises 15 residues. Between the trimmed V and J ends, which lost 1 base and 5 bases, there was a span of 14 bases. CDR3 bases: TGTGCCAGCAGTTTATCCGGGGGGGTTGCAACTGAAGCTTTCTTT. Encoded protein: CASSLSGGVATEAFF.

V is TRBV28 and J is TRBJ1-2; D not certain. The germline CDR1 and CDR2 sequences are MDHEN and SYDVKM. V dropped 5 bases and J dropped 4 bases, with 8 bases sitting between them. The CDR3 has 12 residues. The CDR3 reads CASSPQAYGYTF. The CDR3 region has the DNA TGTGCCAGCAGTCCTCAGGCCTATGGCTACACCTTC.

The chain couples TRBV5-1 to TRBJ2-5; TRBD1 matches 9 bases. V gave up 4 bases and J gave up 1 base; unmatched junction bases: 2. Germline-derived CDR1 and CDR2 are SGHRS and YFSETQ. The CDR3 has 14 residues. The CDR3 coding sequence is TGCGCCAGCAGCGGACAGGGGACCCAAGAGACCCAGTACTTC. Its protein is CASSGQGTQETQYF.

The V call is TRBV3-1 (or the pseudogene TRBV3-2), the J call TRBJ1-2; D might be TRBD1 (5 bases). Germline CDR1 reads LGHDT; CDR2 reads YNNKEL (reference sequence). The ends were cut back, 3 bases at V and 3 bases at J, with 11 bases in the middle. This CDR3 is built from 14 residues. Here the CDR3 DNA reads TGTGCCAGCAGCCAGCCGGACAAGGACTATGGCTACACCTTC. It encodes CASSQPDKDYGYTF.

This clone was detected once. The chain has TRBV7-9 and TRBJ1-1, with D perhaps matching TRBD1 (6 bases). The CDR3 consists of 13 residues. The germline CDR1 and CDR2 sequences are SEHNR and FQNEAQ (reference sequence). V lost 3 bases and J lost 4, with 9 bases in between. This CDR3 reads CASSFGQSTEAFF. The CDR3 DNA reads TGTGCCAGCAGCTTCGGACAGAGCACTGAAGCTTTCTTT.

The rearrangement links TRBV2 to TRBJ2-1; 7 bases agree with TRBD2. Trimming at V came to 2 bases and at J to 2 bases, leaving 6 bases not matched to a gene. In germline, CDR1 is SNHLY, CDR2 FYNNEI. The CDR3 totals 16 residues. The CDR3 loop reads CASSEMAGVPYNEQFF. CDR3 sequence (DNA): TGTGCCAGCAGTGAAATGGCGGGAGTCCCCTACAATGAGCAGTTCTTC.

This sequence joins TRBV3-1 (or the pseudogene TRBV3-2) and TRBJ2-3; D gene ambiguous. The V and J ends lost 2 bases and 2 bases respectively, with 2 bases between them. This CDR3 has 12 amino acids. Germline CDR1 is LGHDT and CDR2 is YNNKEL (reference sequence). This CDR3 is CASSQYTDTQYF. CDR3 in DNA: TGTGCCAGCAGCCAATACACAGATACGCAGTATTTT.

The chain is built from TRBV3-1 (or the pseudogene TRBV3-2) and TRBJ1-5, with D possibly TRBD1 on 5 matching bases. The length of the CDR3 is 15 residues. Trimming pared 5 bases from V and 2 bases from J, leaving 13 bases between. CDR1 is LGHDT and CDR2 is YNNKEL in the germline V gene (reference sequence). The CDR3 coding sequence is TGTGCCAGCAGCTTGTCCGGGACTGGCAATCAGCCCCAGCATTTT. As protein: CASSLSGTGNQPQHF.

The chain uses TRBV2 and TRBJ2-3; D unresolved. Germline V gives CDR1 SNHLY, CDR2 FYNNEI. This CDR3 contains 14 residues. V shed 3 bases and J shed 2 bases, with 9 bases lying between them. Written as DNA, the CDR3 is TGTGCCAGCAGTGAGCAACCCCTCACAGATACGCAGTATTTT. This gives the protein CASSEQPLTDTQYF.

V usage is TRBV25-1 and J usage is TRBJ1-4; D perhaps matches TRBD1 (5 bases). This CDR3 spans 14 amino acids. The V end was cut by 8 bases, the J end by 0 bases, with 10 bases between. The germline V gene has CDR1 MGHDK and CDR2 SYGVNS. The CDR3 region is CASARGATNEKLFF. CDR3 coding DNA: TGTGCCAGCGCAAGGGGTGCAACTAATGAAAAACTGTTTTTT.

This clone was seen only once. This chain joins TRBV5-5 and TRBJ2-1; 8 nucleotides align to TRBD2. Germline values: CDR1 SGHKS, CDR2 YYEKEE (reference sequence). The CDR3 runs 14 residues. The V segment lost 5 bases and the J segment 8 bases; nucleotides outside the gene matches: 9. For the CDR3, the DNA is TGTGCCAGCAGTTCCGGGACTAGGGGTGATGAGCAGTTCTTC. It yields the protein CASSSGTRGDEQFF.

CDR3 sequence (DNA): TGCGCCAGCAGCTCACGGGACGGAACCTACGAGCAGTACTTC. Its protein is CASSSRDGTYEQYF. The chain has TRBV5-1 and TRBJ2-7; D possibly uses TRBD1 or TRBD2 (5 bases each). This CDR3 has 14 amino acids. Deletions cut 3 bases from V and 2 bases from J, with 12 bases between. The germline V gene has CDR1 SGHRS and CDR2 YFSETQ.

A single count supports this clone. This chain links TRBV4-2 with TRBJ2-5; D possibly matches TRBD1 or TRBD2 (6 bases each). CDR1 and CDR2 (germline): LGHNA, YNFKEQ. CDR3 length equals 16 residues. Trimming took off 0 bases at V and 5 bases at J, with 16 bases between the two ends. CDR3 amino acids: CASSQDGWRGEETQYF. The CDR3 coding sequence is TGTGCCAGCAGCCAAGATGGGTGGAGGGGGGAGGAGACCCAGTACTTC.

For the CDR3, the DNA is TGTGCCAGCAGTTACCAGGGACAGAAATCCTACGAGCAGTACTTC. Translating gives CASSYQGQKSYEQYF. This chain uses TRBV6-6 with TRBJ2-7, with TRBD1 matching over 7 bases. The CDR3 is 15 residues long. Per germline, CDR1 MNHNY and CDR2 SVGAGI (reference sequence). V was pared by 2 bases and J by 1 base, with 5 bases of the junction left unmatched.

This sequence joins TRBV14 and TRBJ1-6, with TRBD1 identical over 7 bases. CDR1 and CDR2 (germline): SGHDN, FVKESK. The CDR3 totals 15 residues. The ends lost 3 bases at V and 7 bases at J; junction bases unmatched: 6. The CDR3 is CASSHWRGPNSPLHF. In DNA, the CDR3 is TGTGCCAGCAGCCATTGGAGGGGGCCGAATTCACCCCTCCACTTT.

The V call is TRBV10-3, the J call TRBJ1-4, with 9 bases aligning to TRBD1. The J segment lost 3 bases and the V segment lost 2 bases, leaving 4 bases of the junction unmatched. Per the germline V gene, CDR1 is ENHRY and CDR2 is SYGVKD. The CDR3 contains 16 residues. The CDR3 sequence: CAISEPGQGSNEKLFF. CDR3 nucleotides: TGTGCCATCAGTGAGCCAGGACAGGGGTCTAATGAAAAACTGTTTTTT.

The V call is TRBV5-4, the J call TRBJ1-5, with a tentative D call TRBD1 (6 bases). CDR1 and CDR2 from the germline V gene are SGHNT and YYREEE (reference sequence). V dropped 0 bases and J dropped 1 base, with 8 bases sitting between them. The CDR3 extends over 15 amino acids. DNA of the CDR3: TGTGCCAGCAGCTTGGGGGGGGCGAGCAATCAGCCCCAGCATTTT. As protein: CASSLGGASNQPQHF.

The chain links TRBV30 to TRBJ2-1; 7 bases map to TRBD2. CDR3 length equals 13 residues. The germline gives CDR1 GTSNPN, CDR2 SVGIG (reference sequence). CDR3 in DNA: TGTGCAGCATATCGTCGGGGGGTCGATGAGCAGTTCTTC. Its translation is CAAYRRGVDEQFF.

The chain carries TRBV4-1 and TRBJ1-3; D gene ambiguous. Germline lookup yields CDR1 MGHRA and CDR2 YSYEKL. Between the trimmed V and J ends, which lost 2 bases and 0 bases, there was a span of 5 bases. The CDR3 is 14 residues long. CDR3 sequence: CASSQPYSGNTIYF. CDR3 DNA sequence: TGCGCCAGCAGCCAACCGTACTCTGGAAACACCATATATTTT.

The chain recombines TRBV5-1 with TRBJ2-6; D could derive from TRBD1 or TRBD2 (5 bases each). CDR3 size: 15 residues. Germline V CDR1 and CDR2: SGHRS, YFSETQ. V was cut by 5 bases and J by 3 bases, with 12 bases left in between. The DNA of the CDR3 is TGCGCCAGCAGGGCCGGGACCGGTGGGGCCAACGTCCTGACTTTC. Amino acids: CASRAGTGGANVLTF. The full variable domain, in which reference TRBV5-1 and TRBJ2-6 provide the parts outside the CDR3, is KAGVTQTPRYLIKTRGQQVTLSCSPISGHRSVSWYQQTPGQGLQFLFEYFSETQRNKGNFPGRFSGRQFSNSRSEMNVSTLELGDSALYLCASRAGTGGANVLTFGAGSRLTVL.

CDR3 DNA: TGCAGTGCTACATACACAGCTCAAGCTTTCTTT. It yields the protein CSATYTAQAFF. This chain uses TRBV20-1 with TRBJ1-1, with no clear D. Germline values: CDR1 DFQATT, CDR2 SNEGSKA (reference sequence). The V end lost 4 bases, the J end lost 9 bases, and 12 bases lay between the germline ends. There are 11 residues in the CDR3.

This clone was detected only once. This chain uses TRBV10-3 with TRBJ1-5, with no clear D. CDR1 ENHRY and CDR2 SYGVKD come from the germline V gene. Trimming cost V 3 bases and J 2 bases, with 8 bases left between them. The CDR3 has 14 amino acids. The CDR3 DNA is TGTGCCATCAGTGAAAGGGCAGGCAATCAGCCCCAGCATTTT. Protein: CAISERAGNQPQHF.

J is TRBJ1-2 and V is TRBV28, with D perhaps TRBD1 (6 bases). The V end lost 7 bases, the J end lost 5 bases, and 20 bases lay between the germline ends. The CDR3 runs to 15 residues. The V gene's germline CDR1 is MDHEN and CDR2 SYDVKM. The CDR3 is CASNLRGAGGYGYTF. CDR3 DNA: TGTGCCAGCAACCTAAGGGGGGCCGGTGGATATGGCTACACCTTC.

The V and J genes are TRBV6-5 and TRBJ2-5; 7 nucleotides agree with TRBD2. This CDR3 region has 14 residues. V shed 5 bases, J shed 2 bases, and the junction held 5 bases outside the gene matches. CDR1 and CDR2 (germline): MNHEY, SVGAGI. The CDR3 region is CASSPWTRQETQYF. Written as DNA, the CDR3 is TGTGCCAGCAGTCCATGGACTAGACAAGAGACCCAGTACTTC.